A single sample is the source of the 29 T cell receptor beta chains below, sequenced in a study of Graves' ophthalmopathy and Graves' hyperthyroidism. The study amplified TCR beta CDR3 regions using RNA transcripts. RT-PCR was first run with HTBI primers, then multiplex PCR in a second round. Each CDR3 protein gets one entry after TCRdb re-called the multiplex PCR reads with MiXCR. This sample yields roughly 60,000 distinct CDR3 sequences, of which more than 40% are seen a single time; 4.5% to 5% belongs to the top ten. The sequencing sample was made of peripheral blood. The receptors originated from an adult woman with Graves' ophthalmopathy.

This clonotype was recorded at least ten times. The V call is TRBV6-5, the J call TRBJ2-2; the match to TRBD2 covers 13 bases. Per the germline V gene, CDR1 is MNHEY and CDR2 is SVGAGI. V lost 5 bases to trimming and J lost 4 bases; unmatched junction nucleotides: 10. The CDR3 has 18 residues. CDR3 loop: CASSNPVLAGGSTGELFF. In nucleotides, the CDR3 is TGTGCCAGCAGTAACCCTGTACTAGCGGGAGGGAGCACCGGGGAGCTGTTTTTT.

This clonotype was counted ten times or more. J is TRBJ2-6 and V is TRBV4-2, with D tentatively TRBD1 (5 bases). Germline V gives CDR1 LGHNA, CDR2 YNFKEQ. V was shortened by 3 bases and J by 1 base, with 10 bases between the two germline ends. The CDR3 spans 16 residues. The CDR3 nucleotides are TGTGCCAGCAGCCACCACGGACAATCTGGGGCCAACGTCCTGACTTTC. The encoded protein is CASSHHGQSGANVLTF.

This clonotype was seen at least ten times. The J gene is TRBJ1-1, the V gene TRBV5-1; D gene unclear. The CDR3 is made up of 13 amino acids. Per the germline V gene, CDR1 is SGHRS and CDR2 is YFSETQ. The ends were cut back, 5 bases at V and 0 bases at J, with 8 bases in the middle. This CDR3 is CASREGLNTEAFF. In DNA form, the CDR3 reads TGCGCCAGCAGAGAGGGCTTGAACACTGAAGCTTTCTTT.

This clonotype has a count of ten or more. This chain connects TRBV19 to TRBJ1-5; 7 bases are shared with TRBD1. Germline CDR1 LNHDA, CDR2 SQIVND (reference sequence). J was trimmed by 5 bases and V by 6 bases; bases with no gene match: 4. This CDR3 has 13 amino acids. Here the CDR3 reads CASSLGQYQPQHF. The CDR3 nucleotides read TGTGCCAGTAGCCTGGGACAGTATCAGCCCCAGCATTTT.

This chain uses TRBV5-5 with TRBJ1-5; 7 bases map to TRBD1. The CDR3 runs to 15 residues. CDR1 and CDR2 (germline): SGHKS, YYEKEE (reference sequence). V was clipped by 3 bases and J by 4 bases; unmatched bases: 7. In DNA form, the CDR3 reads TGTGCCAGCAGCTGGACACCAGGGGGTAATCAGCCCCAGCATTTT. This sequence encodes CASSWTPGGNQPQHF.

This clonotype was seen repeatedly, ten times or more. The chain combines TRBV9 with TRBJ2-3; D is unclear. The germline V gene encodes CDR1 SGDLS and CDR2 YYNGEE. Between the trimmed V and J ends, which lost 0 bases and 0 bases, there was a span of 11 bases. The CDR3 runs to 16 residues. DNA of the CDR3: TGTGCCAGCAGCGTAGAAGGTGACTCTAGCACAGATACGCAGTATTTT. Translation: CASSVEGDSSTDTQYF.

In regard to this clonotype: A much larger clone lies a single base off, so this may be a read error. The chain is built from TRBV6-5 and TRBJ1-1; D gene uncertain. The CDR3 has 15 residues. The germline V gene has CDR1 MNHEY and CDR2 SVGAGI. The CDR3 sequence is CASSQKASRNTEPFF. Written as DNA, the CDR3 is TGTGCCAGCAGTCAAAAGGCGAGCCGGAACACTGAACCTTTCTTT.

The chain combines TRBV20-1 with TRBJ2-6, with 8 nucleotides matching TRBD2. With 6 bases clipped from V and 0 bases from J, the junction kept 25 bases outside the gene matches. The CDR3 extends over 22 amino acids. The germline V gene encodes CDR1 DFQATT and CDR2 SNEGSKA (reference sequence). CDR3 sequence (DNA): TGCAGTGCCCGGGGGACTAGAACCGGGGACGCTCCTGAGTACTCTGGGGCCAACGTCCTGACTTTC. This translates into CSARGTRTGDAPEYSGANVLTF.

The chain combines TRBV7-2 with TRBJ2-3; D possibly corresponds to TRBD2 (6 bases). Germline V gives CDR1 SGHTA, CDR2 FQGNSA. The CDR3 length is 15 residues. V gave up 1 base and J gave up 11 bases, with 19 bases separating them. DNA of the CDR3: TGTGCCAGCAGCTTAGGCAGCGGGCGGTACAATGAGCAGTATTTT. Translating it yields CASSLGSGRYNEQYF.

This clonotype was seen many times. The chain recombines TRBV28 with TRBJ1-1; no clear D. Per the germline V gene, CDR1 is MDHEN and CDR2 is SYDVKM. The ends were cut back, 5 bases at V and 3 bases at J, with 16 bases in the middle. This CDR3 has 15 residues. CDR3 DNA: TGTGCCAGCAGTCCCCGTCCCGTTTCGGACACTGAAGCTTTCTTT. Residues: CASSPRPVSDTEAFF.

In regard to this clonotype: Just one base apart from a much larger clone, this may be a read error. The V and J genes are TRBV30 and TRBJ1-6; D is uncertain. V was cut by 5 bases and J by 7 bases, with 12 bases left in between. This CDR3 comprises 13 residues. Germline V CDR1 and CDR2: GTSNPN, SVGIG (reference sequence). The CDR3 nucleotides read TGTGCCTGGGGCGGCGGTGGAAATTCACCCCTCCACTTT. Encoded protein: CAWGGGGNSPLHF.

This clonotype was observed once. V usage is TRBV2 and J usage is TRBJ2-3, with no clear D. The CDR3 is made up of 13 amino acids. The V and J ends lost 4 bases and 7 bases respectively, with 12 bases between them. Per germline, CDR1 SNHLY and CDR2 FYNNEI. As DNA, the CDR3 is TGTGCCAGCAGTGCTAGAACTGCTTATACGCAGTATTTT. This codes for CASSARTAYTQYF.

The rearrangement joins TRBV10-3 to TRBJ2-7, with 7 bases identical to TRBD1. This CDR3 comprises 14 residues. V lost 7 bases, J lost 6 bases, and 12 bases stayed unmatched. Germline CDR1 and CDR2: ENHRY and SYGVKD. In DNA, the CDR3 is TGTGCCATCAAGAGTGACAGGGTTAAACGCGAGCAGTACTTC. Translated, it gives CAIKSDRVKREQYF.

J is TRBJ2-1 and V is TRBV30; 8 bases are shared with TRBD2. The V segment lost 2 bases and the J segment 8 bases; nucleotides outside the gene matches: 8. The CDR3 has 14 amino acids. The germline V gene encodes CDR1 GTSNPN and CDR2 SVGIG (reference sequence). The CDR3 sequence: CAWSIRGGGDEQFF. The CDR3 coding sequence is TGTGCCTGGAGTATTCGGGGGGGCGGCGATGAGCAGTTCTTC.

This clonotype is judged medium-sized. The V call is TRBV7-8, the J call TRBJ2-1; no reliable D call. CDR3 length: 13 residues. Germline V CDR1 and CDR2: SGHVS, FQNEAQ. V gave up 5 bases and J gave up 5 bases, with 10 bases separating them. The CDR3 reads CASSPNLDNEQFF. The DNA of the CDR3 is TGTGCCAGCAGCCCCAACCTGGACAATGAGCAGTTCTTC.

In regard to this clonotype: It may be a read error: a sequence one base away is much more abundant. V usage is TRBV7-9 and J usage is TRBJ1-6, with unresolved D. Germline V gene sequence: CDR1 SEHNR, CDR2 FQNEAQ (reference sequence). The CDR3 sequence is 14 residues long. The V end was cut by 5 bases, the J end by 14 bases, with 19 bases between. The CDR3 is CASSQDKVSLALHF. The CDR3 bases are TGTGCCAGCAGCCAAGATAAGGTGTCTTTAGCCCTCCACTTT.

The count of this clonotype is one. The chain employs TRBV9 and TRBJ1-5, with D hard to call. This CDR3 spans 14 amino acids. Trimming took 4 bases from V and 14 from J, leaving 22 bases between them. The germline CDR1 and CDR2 sequences are SGDLS and YYNGEE. The CDR3 loop is CASSFGLAGGYEHF. The CDR3 DNA sequence: TGTGCCAGCAGCTTTGGACTAGCGGGAGGCTATGAGCATTTT.

The CDR3 region has the DNA TGTGCCAGCAGGTACACGAACACCGGGGAGCAGTACTTC. This sequence encodes CASRYTNTGEQYF. The chain has TRBV7-6 and TRBJ2-7; the D is unclear. With 6 bases removed from V and 7 bases from J, the gap between germline ends came to 16 bases. Germline V gene sequence: CDR1 SGHVS, CDR2 FNYEAQ. The CDR3 is 13 residues long.

The V and J genes are TRBV7-2 and TRBJ2-7; 11 bases match TRBD2. J gave up 6 bases and V 9 bases, and 10 bases lay outside the gene matches. The CDR3 sequence is 14 residues long. Germline CDR1 and CDR2: SGHTA and FQGNSA. The CDR3 sequence: CASASGLAVAEQYF. CDR3 nucleotides: TGTGCCAGTGCCTCGGGACTAGCGGTCGCCGAGCAGTACTTC.

This clonotype occurred once. V and J are TRBV5-6 and TRBJ2-5; a weak D match, TRBD1 (6 bases). Per germline, CDR1 SGHDT and CDR2 YYEEEE. The CDR3 totals 13 residues. V was clipped by 4 bases and J by 5 bases, with 12 bases between them. CDR3 sequence: CASSIQGAETQYF. The CDR3, as DNA: TGTGCCAGCAGCATACAGGGTGCGGAGACCCAGTACTTC.

As regards this clonotype: A junction boundary mismatches the germline segment, possibly from a read error. The chain couples TRBV20-1 to TRBJ2-3, with 8 bases identical to TRBD1. CDR3 size: 14 residues. CDR1 DFQATT and CDR2 SNEGSKA come from the germline V gene (reference sequence). The chain's CDR3 is CSASTAGGTDTQYF. The CDR3 DNA reads TGCAGTGCTAGCACGGCAGGGGGCACAGATACTCAGTATTTT.

The chain uses TRBV20-1 and TRBJ2-3, with 10 bases lining up with TRBD2. This CDR3 has 16 amino acids. The germline CDR1 and CDR2 sequences are DFQATT and SNEGSKA (reference sequence). The CDR3 reads CCWAISGRVEGDTQYF. Here the CDR3 DNA reads TGCTGCTGGGCGATAAGCGGGAGGGTTGAAGGAGATACGCAGTATTTT.

This sequence joins TRBV11-2 and TRBJ1-2; D not certain. Germline CDR1 reads SGHAT; CDR2 reads FQNNGV. Trimming shortened V by 4 bases and J by 2 bases, and 14 bases separated the two germline ends. The CDR3 consists of 15 residues. CDR3 nucleotide sequence: TGTGCCAGCAGCTCCCGGGGTAGAGAAAACTATGGCTACACCTTC. Translating it yields CASSSRGRENYGYTF.

This clonotype came up many times. The chain uses TRBV6-1 and TRBJ2-5; D ambiguous. The CDR3 contains 12 residues. The germline CDR1 and CDR2 sequences are MNHNS and SASEGT. V gave up 6 bases and J gave up 5 bases, with 10 bases separating them. DNA of the CDR3: TGTGCCAGCAGGGGTCTTACGGAGACCCAGTACTTC. The encoded protein is CASRGLTETQYF.

This clonotype was observed at least ten times. The J gene is TRBJ2-2, the V gene TRBV7-2; TRBD2 matches 7 bases. The ends lost 3 bases at V and 2 bases at J; junction bases unmatched: 6. This CDR3 has 16 residues. Germline CDR1 is SGHTA and CDR2 is FQGNSA. CDR3 loop: CASSFLSSGNTGELFF. As DNA, the CDR3 is TGTGCCAGCAGCTTTCTCTCTAGCGGCAACACCGGGGAGCTGTTTTTT.

The sample holds many counts of this clonotype. This sequence joins TRBV10-3 and TRBJ1-1; 7 bases line up with TRBD1. The length of the CDR3 is 14 residues. Germline V gene sequence: CDR1 ENHRY, CDR2 SYGVKD. The J segment lost 7 bases and the V segment lost 3 bases, leaving 8 bases of the junction unmatched. CDR3 protein: CAISDKTGTGEAFF. In nucleotides, the CDR3 is TGTGCCATCAGTGATAAGACAGGGACTGGTGAAGCTTTCTTT.

This clonotype was seen many times. The J gene is TRBJ1-4, the V gene TRBV28, with D possibly being TRBD1 (6 bases). The germline gives CDR1 MDHEN, CDR2 SYDVKM. The V and J ends lost 7 bases and 8 bases respectively, with 11 bases between them. This CDR3 is built from 12 residues. In DNA, the CDR3 is TGTGCCAGCACCGGGGGGGGCGAAAAACTGTTTTTT. Protein: CASTGGGEKLFF.

This clonotype was observed at least ten times. The J gene is TRBJ2-7, the V gene TRBV20-1; D is perhaps TRBD1 (5 bases). The V end lost 3 bases, the J end lost 2 bases, and 8 bases lay between the germline ends. This CDR3 is built from 12 residues. The germline CDR1 and CDR2 sequences are DFQATT and SNEGSKA (reference sequence). The CDR3 DNA reads TGCAGTGCTAGCAGGGTACCCTACGAGCAGTACTTC. Translating it yields CSASRVPYEQYF.

This chain uses TRBV20-1 with TRBJ2-1; 9 bases align to TRBD2. After removal of 3 bases from V and 12 bases from J, the junction contained 9 bases not matched to a gene. CDR1 and CDR2 (germline): DFQATT, SNEGSKA (reference sequence). This CDR3 contains 13 residues. The CDR3 region has the DNA TGCAGTGCTAGTAGCGGGAGCACAGATACGCAGTTCTTC. Amino acid sequence: CSASSGSTDTQFF.